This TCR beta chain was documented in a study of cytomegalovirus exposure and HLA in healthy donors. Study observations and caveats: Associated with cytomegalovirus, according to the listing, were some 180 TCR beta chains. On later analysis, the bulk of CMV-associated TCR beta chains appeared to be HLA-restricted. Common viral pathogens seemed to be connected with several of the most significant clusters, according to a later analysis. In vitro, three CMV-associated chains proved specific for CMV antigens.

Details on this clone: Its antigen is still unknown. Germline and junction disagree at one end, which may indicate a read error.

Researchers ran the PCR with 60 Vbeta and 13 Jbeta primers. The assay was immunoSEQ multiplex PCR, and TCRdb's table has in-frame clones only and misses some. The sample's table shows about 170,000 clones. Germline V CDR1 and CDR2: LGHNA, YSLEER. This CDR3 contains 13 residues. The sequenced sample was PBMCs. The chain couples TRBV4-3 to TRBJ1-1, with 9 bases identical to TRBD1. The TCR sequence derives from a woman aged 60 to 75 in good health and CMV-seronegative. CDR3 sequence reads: CASSLGTGWAGFF. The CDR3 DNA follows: TGCGCCAGCAGCCTCGGGACAGGGTGGGCTGGTTTCTTC.